This T cell receptor (beta chain) was profiled in a study of blood T cell repertoires in COVID-19. The V gene's germline CDR1 is SGHTA and CDR2 FQGNSA. The junction had 11 bases not matched to a gene; V was cut back by 2 bases and J by 8 bases. The CDR3 totals 16 residues. Clones were read by immunoSEQ multiplex PCR, and TCRdb kept only the in-frame ones, dropping some. The table lists around 60,000 clones, roughly 84% of them singletons. The J gene is TRBJ1-4, the V gene TRBV7-2, with TRBD1 identical over 7 bases. Source material: peripheral blood. The receptor comes from a man between 65 and 80 years old with acute or convalescent COVID-19. CDR3 loop: CASSLNRQGGGEKLFF. The CDR3 DNA reads as TGTGCCAGCAGCTTAAACCGACAGGGAGGTGGAGAAAAACTGTTTTTT.